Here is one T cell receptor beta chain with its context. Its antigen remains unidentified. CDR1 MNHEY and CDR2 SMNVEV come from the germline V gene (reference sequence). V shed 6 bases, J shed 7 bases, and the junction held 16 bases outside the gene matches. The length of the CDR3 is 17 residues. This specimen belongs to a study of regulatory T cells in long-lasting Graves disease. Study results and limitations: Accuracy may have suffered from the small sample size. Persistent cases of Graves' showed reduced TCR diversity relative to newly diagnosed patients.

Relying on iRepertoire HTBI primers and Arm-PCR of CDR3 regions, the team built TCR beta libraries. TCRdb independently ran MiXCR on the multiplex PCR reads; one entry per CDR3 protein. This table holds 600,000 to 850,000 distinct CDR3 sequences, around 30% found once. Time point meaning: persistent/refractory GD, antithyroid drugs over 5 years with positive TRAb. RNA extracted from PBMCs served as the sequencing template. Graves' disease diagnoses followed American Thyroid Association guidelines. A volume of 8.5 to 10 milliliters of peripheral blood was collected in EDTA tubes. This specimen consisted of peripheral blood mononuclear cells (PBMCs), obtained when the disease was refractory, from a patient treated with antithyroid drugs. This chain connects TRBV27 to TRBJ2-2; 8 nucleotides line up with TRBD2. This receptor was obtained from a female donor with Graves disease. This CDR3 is CASSPGAGGPGVGELFF. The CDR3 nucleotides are TGTGCCAGCAGCCCGGGGGCGGGAGGACCTGGGGTCGGGGAGCTGTTTTTT.